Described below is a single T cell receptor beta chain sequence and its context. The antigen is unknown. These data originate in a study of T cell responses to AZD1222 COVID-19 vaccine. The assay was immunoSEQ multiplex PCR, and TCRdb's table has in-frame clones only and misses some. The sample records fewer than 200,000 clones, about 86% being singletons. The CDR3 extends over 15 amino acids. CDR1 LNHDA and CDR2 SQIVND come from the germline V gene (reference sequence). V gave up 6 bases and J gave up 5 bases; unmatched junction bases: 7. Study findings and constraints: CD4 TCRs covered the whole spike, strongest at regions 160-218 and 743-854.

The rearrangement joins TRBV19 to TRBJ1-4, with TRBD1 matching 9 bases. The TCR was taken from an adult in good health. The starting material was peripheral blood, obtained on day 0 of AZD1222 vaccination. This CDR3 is CASSRPGQGNEKLFF. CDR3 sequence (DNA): TGTGCCAGTAGCCGACCGGGACAGGGAAATGAAAAACTGTTTTTT.